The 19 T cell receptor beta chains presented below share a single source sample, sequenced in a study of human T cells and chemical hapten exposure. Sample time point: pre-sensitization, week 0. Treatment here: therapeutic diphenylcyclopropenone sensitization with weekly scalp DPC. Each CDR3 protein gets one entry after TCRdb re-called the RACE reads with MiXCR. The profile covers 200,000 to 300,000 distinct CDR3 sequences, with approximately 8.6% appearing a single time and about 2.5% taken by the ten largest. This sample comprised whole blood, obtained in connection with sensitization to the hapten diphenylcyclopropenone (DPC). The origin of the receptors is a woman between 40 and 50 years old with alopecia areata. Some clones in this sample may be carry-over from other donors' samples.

The CDR3 bases are TGTGCCAGCAGCTTCCAGACAGGGAGAACTGAAGCTTTCTTT. This codes for CASSFQTGRTEAFF. The V and J genes are TRBV7-2 and TRBJ1-1; TRBD1 matches at 7 bases. Unmatched junction bases numbered 6, after V lost 3 bases and J lost 5 bases. This CDR3 has 14 amino acids. Germline CDR1 reads SGHTA; CDR2 reads FQGNSA.

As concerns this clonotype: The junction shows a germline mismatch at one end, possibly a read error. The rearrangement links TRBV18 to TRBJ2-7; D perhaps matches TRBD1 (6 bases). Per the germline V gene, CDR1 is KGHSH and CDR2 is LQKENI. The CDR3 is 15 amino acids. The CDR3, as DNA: TGTGCCAGCTCACCACAGCAGGGGAGCTCCTGCGAGCAGTACTTC. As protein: CASSPQQGSSCEQYF.

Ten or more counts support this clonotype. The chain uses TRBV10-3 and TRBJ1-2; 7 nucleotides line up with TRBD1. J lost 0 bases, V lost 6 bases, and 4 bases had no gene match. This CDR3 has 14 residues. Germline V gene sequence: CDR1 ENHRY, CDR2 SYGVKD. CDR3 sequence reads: CAIRRQGANYGYTF. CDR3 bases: TGTGCCATCAGGAGACAGGGCGCTAACTATGGCTACACCTTC.

This chain's CDR3 is CASSGGTAYGYTF. CDR3 coding DNA: TGCGCCAGCAGCGGCGGGACGGCCTATGGCTACACCTTC. V gene TRBV5-1 combines with J gene TRBJ1-2, with a tentative D call TRBD1 (5 bases). Germline values: CDR1 SGHRS, CDR2 YFSETQ. The V and J ends lost 4 bases and 4 bases respectively, with 11 bases between them. This CDR3 is built from 13 residues.

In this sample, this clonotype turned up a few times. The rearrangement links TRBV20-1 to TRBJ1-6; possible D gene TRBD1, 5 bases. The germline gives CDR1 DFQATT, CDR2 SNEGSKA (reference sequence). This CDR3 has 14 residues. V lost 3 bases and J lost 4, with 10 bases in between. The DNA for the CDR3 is TGCAGTGCTAGTCGGGGGTCTTATAATTCACCCCTCCACTTT. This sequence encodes CSASRGSYNSPLHF.

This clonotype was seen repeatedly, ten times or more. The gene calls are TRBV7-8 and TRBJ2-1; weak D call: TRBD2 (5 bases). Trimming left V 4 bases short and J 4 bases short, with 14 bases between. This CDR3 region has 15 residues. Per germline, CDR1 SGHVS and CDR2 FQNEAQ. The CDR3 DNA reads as TGTGCCAGCAGCTCTGCCGGAGGTCGTTACAATGAGCAGTTCTTC. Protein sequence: CASSSAGGRYNEQFF.

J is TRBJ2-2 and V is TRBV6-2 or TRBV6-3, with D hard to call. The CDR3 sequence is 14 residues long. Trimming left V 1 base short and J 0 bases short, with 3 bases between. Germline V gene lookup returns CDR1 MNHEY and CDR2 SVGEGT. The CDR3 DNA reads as TGTGCCAGCAGTTACTTCTCGAACACCGGGGAGCTGTTTTTT. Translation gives CASSYFSNTGELFF.

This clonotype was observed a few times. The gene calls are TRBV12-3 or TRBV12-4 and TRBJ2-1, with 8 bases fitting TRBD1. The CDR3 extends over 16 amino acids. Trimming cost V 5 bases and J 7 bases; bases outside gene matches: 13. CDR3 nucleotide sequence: TGTGCCAGCAGTCCAGGGGGCCTAATAGCATCTAATGAGCAGTTCTTC. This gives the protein CASSPGGLIASNEQFF.

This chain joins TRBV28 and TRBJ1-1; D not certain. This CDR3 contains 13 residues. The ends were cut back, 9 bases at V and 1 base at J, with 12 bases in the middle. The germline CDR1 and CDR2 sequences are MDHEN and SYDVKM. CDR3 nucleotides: TGTGCCAGTATGAATCTCCAGAACACTGAAGCTTTCTTT. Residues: CASMNLQNTEAFF. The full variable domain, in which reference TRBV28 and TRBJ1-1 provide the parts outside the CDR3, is DVKVTQSSRYLVKRTGEKVFLECVQDMDHENMFWYRQDPGLGLRLIYFSYDVKMKEKGDIPEGYSVSREKKERFSLILESASTNQTSMYLCASMNLQNTEAFFGQGTRLTVV.

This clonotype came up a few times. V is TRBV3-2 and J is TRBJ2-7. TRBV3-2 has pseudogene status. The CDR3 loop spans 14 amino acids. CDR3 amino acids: CASSPQLRPYEQYF. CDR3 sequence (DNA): TGTGCCAGCAGCCCCCAACTAAGACCCTACGAGCAGTACTTC.

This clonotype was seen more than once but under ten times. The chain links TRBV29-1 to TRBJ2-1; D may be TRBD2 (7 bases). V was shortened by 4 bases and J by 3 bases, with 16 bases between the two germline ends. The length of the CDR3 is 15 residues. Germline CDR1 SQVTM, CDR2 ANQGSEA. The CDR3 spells CSVARGGGSYNEQFF. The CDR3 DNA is TGCAGCGTTGCCCGAGGGGGAGGGAGCTACAATGAGCAGTTCTTC.

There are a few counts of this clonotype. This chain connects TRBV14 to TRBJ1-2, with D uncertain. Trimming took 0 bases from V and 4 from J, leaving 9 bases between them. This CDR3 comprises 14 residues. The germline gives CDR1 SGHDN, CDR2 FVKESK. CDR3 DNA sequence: TGTGCCAGCAGCCAAGATAGGCCAGCCTATGGCTACACCTTC. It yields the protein CASSQDRPAYGYTF.

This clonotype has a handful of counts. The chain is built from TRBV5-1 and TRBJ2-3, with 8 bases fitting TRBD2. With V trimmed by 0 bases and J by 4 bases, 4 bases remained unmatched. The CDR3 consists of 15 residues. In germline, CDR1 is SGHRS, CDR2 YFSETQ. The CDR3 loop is CASSLATGGPDTQYF. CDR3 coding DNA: TGCGCCAGCAGCTTGGCGACGGGAGGGCCAGATACGCAGTATTTT.

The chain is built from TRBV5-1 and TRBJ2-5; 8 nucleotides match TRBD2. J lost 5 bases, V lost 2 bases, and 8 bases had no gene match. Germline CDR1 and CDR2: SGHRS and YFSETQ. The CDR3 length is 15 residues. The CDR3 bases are TGCGCCAGCAGCTTATATAGCGGGACGGGGGAGACCCAGTACTTC. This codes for CASSLYSGTGETQYF. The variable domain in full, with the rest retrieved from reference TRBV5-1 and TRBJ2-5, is KAGVTQTPRYLIKTRGQQVTLSCSPISGHRSVSWYQQTPGQGLQFLFEYFSETQRNKGNFPGRFSGRQFSNSRSEMNVSTLELGDSALYLCASSLYSGTGETQYFGPGTRLLVL.

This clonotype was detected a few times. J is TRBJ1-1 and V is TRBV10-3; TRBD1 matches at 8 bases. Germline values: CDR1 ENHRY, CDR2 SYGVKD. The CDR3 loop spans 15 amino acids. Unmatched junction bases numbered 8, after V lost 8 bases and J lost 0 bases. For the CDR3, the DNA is TGTGCCATCGGGCCCGGGACAGGTCTGAACACTGAAGCTTTCTTT. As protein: CAIGPGTGLNTEAFF.

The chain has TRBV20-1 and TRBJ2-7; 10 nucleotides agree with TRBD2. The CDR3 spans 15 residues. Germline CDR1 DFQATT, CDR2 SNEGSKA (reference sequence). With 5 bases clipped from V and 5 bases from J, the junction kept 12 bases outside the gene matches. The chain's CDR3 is CSASEPGLAPNEQYF. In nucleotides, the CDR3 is TGCAGTGCTTCCGAGCCGGGACTAGCGCCTAACGAGCAGTACTTC.

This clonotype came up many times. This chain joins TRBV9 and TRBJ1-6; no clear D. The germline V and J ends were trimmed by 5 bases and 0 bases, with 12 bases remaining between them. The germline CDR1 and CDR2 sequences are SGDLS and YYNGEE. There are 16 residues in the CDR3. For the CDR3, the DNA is TGTGCCAGCAGTCTTGGTGGGAGCTCCTATAATTCACCCCTCCACTTT. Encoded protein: CASSLGGSSYNSPLHF.

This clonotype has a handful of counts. The CDR3 DNA reads TGTGCCAGCAGTTACAGGTCTGGGAAAAATGAAAAACTGTTTTTT. Protein: CASSYRSGKNEKLFF. This rearrangement joins TRBV6-6 to TRBJ1-4; D is undetermined. Trimming removed 2 bases at V and 5 bases at J, with 12 bases between. Germline-derived CDR1 and CDR2 are MNHNY and SVGAGI (reference sequence). The CDR3 length is 15 residues.

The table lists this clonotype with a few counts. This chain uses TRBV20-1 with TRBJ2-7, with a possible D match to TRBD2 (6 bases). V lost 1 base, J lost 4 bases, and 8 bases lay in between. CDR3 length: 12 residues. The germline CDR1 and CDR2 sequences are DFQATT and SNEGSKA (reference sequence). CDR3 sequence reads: CSARGGGYEQYF. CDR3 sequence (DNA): TGCAGTGCTAGAGGAGGAGGGTACGAGCAGTACTTC.